The entry below gives a single T cell receptor beta chain sequence along with its context. Its antigen is not yet known. No much larger clone is present one base from it, and per-base qualities are unavailable. Amplification of TCR beta CDR3 regions was carried out from RNA transcripts. The TCR CDR3 was subjected to a first round of RT-PCR using the HTBI primer set and the Qiagen OneStep RT-PCR kit. The libraries were constructed in a second round of multiplex PCR and then size-selected and purified. Sequencing of the libraries was done on an Illumina HiSeq2000 using paired-end 100 bp reads. For the original study's pipeline: SOAPnuke was used to process the raw data, with reads discarded if the reads contained adapters or uncalled bases, had a mean Phred below 15, or lacked an exact constant-primer or identifier match. High-quality paired reads were merged with COPE v1.2.5, and unique nucleotide sequences were defined as clonotypes. MiTCR v1.1 was used to align the clonotypes against IMGT TRBV, TRBD and TRBJ reference segments. Analysis was restricted to V-J combinations with a frequency above 0.0001, which covered 99% to 99.2% of repertoires. A TCS score was defined as the ratio of F50 (clonal expansion) to E x V (chaos), with BLOSUM62-based TCRdist applied between CDR3 peptides within each V-J. Welch's t-statistics and random forest reduced 500 to 550 V-J features to 10 to 15, which were used in a naive Bayes classifier (R e1071). The similarity between thyroid and blood repertoires was quantified using the Morisita-Horn index. The public reads were quality trimmed at Q25 with fastp and then assembled into clones with MiXCR by TCRdb, keeping productive beta chains. Rows with a matching CDR3 protein are joined into one entry that keeps the most common DNA and genes. The V and J calls reflect TCRdb's pipeline rather than the authors' work. The sample data list roughly 800,000 distinct CDR3 sequences, and approximately 40% of these were observed just once. Of the sample, 7.5% to 9.5% is held by the ten largest clones.

The sample originates from a study of T cells in Graves' hyperthyroidism and ophthalmopathy (dated by TCRdb to between 2018 and 2021). At the level of the whole study: Peripheral blood was sampled at the time of initial diagnosis, prior to any treatment. For training and testing, the 100 or so patients in the discovery cohort were randomly divided in a 7:3 ratio. An independent validation cohort of under 20 hyperthyroidism patients and 17 patients who later progressed to ophthalmopathy tested prospective prediction of ophthalmopathy. To identify TCR V-J signatures that set the groups apart, the researchers used a discovery cohort of more than 95 patients, made up of roughly 40 with Graves' ophthalmopathy and about 59 with stable Graves' hyperthyroidism. Following sampling, methimazole starting at 30 mg daily was given to hyperthyroidism patients, and high-dose intravenous methylprednisolone was given to ophthalmopathy patients. According to the paper, TCR Vbeta CDR3 sequencing was carried out on 135 peripheral blood samples, which came from 40 to 45 ophthalmopathy, around 75 hyperthyroidism and about 17 progressor patients. In addition, the study compared T-cell repertoires in thyroid tissue and in blood from about 6 Graves' hyperthyroidism patients. General findings and caveats noted by the study authors: Sample size was not statistically predetermined, and investigators were not blinded to group allocation. Ophthalmopathy was separated from stable hyperthyroidism by a 13 V-J signature model, with over 85% sensitivity and roughly 81% specificity obtained in cross-validation and 80%/75% obtained in testing. During validation, the model predicted progression to ophthalmopathy a median of about 6.3 months ahead of onset, with more than 55% sensitivity and around 73% specificity. Most expanded thyroid clonotypes (frequency above 0.001) were also found in blood, which suggests that blood repertoires may mirror thyroid immune responses.

The CDR3 starts with the cysteine, ends with the phenylalanine, and has 14 residues. Of the read, only the CDR3 DNA is kept; its 42 bases are in frame from base 1. Relative to germline, V is missing 2 bases and J is missing 7 bases, with 7 bases of the junction outside any gene match. Based on the germline V gene (reference sequence), the CDR1 and CDR2 sequences are DFQATT and SNEGSKA. Graves' hyperthyroidism was defined as stable when no progression to ophthalmopathy occurred over 18 months of follow-up. Hyperthyroidism patients were newly diagnosed, with disease duration under 2 months, and aged 18 to 65 years. Exclusion was applied to patients with uncontrolled infections, other autoimmune diseases, pregnancy or lactation. Diagnoses were established on the basis of clinical symptoms, serum thyroxine and TRAb, thyroid ultrasound, and orbital computed tomography. PBMCs were separated from 10 ml of fresh peripheral blood using Ficoll-Paque density gradient centrifugation. Total RNA was extracted using Trizol reagent, and RNA quality was assessed on an Agilent 2100 Bioanalyzer.

Source material: blood. This clonotype originated in a man aged 18 to 30 with Graves' hyperthyroidism. The receptor chain draws on TRBV20-1 and TRBJ2-2; TRBD1 agrees with 7 junctional bases. The CDR3 protein sequence reads: CSARQSRTGGELFF. The nucleotide sequence is TGCAGTGCTAGACAGTCGCGGACAGGCGGGGAGCTGTTTTTT.